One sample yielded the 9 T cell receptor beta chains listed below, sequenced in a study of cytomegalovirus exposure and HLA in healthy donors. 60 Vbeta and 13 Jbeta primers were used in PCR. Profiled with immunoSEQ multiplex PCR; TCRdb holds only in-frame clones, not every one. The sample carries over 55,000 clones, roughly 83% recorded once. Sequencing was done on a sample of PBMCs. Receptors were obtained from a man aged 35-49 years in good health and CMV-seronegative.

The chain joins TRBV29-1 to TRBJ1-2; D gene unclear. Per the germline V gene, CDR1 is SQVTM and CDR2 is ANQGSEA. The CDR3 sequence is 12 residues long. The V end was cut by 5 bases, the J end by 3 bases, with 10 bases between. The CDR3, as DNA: TGCAGCGTTATCGGGGTGTACTATGGCTACACCTTC. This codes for CSVIGVYYGYTF.

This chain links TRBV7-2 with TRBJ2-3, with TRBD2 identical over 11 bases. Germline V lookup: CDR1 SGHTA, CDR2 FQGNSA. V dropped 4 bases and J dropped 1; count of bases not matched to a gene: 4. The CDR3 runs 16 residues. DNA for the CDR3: TGTGCCAGCAGCTCAATTAGCGGGGGGGGCACAGATACGCAGTATTTT. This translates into CASSSISGGGTDTQYF.

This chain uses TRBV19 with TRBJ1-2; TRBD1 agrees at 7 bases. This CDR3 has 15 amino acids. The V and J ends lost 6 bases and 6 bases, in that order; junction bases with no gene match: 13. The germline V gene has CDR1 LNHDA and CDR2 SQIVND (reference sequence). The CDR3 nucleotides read TGTGCCAGTAGACAAACAGGGGCCGTTGGTCATGGCTACACCTTC. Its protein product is CASRQTGAVGHGYTF.

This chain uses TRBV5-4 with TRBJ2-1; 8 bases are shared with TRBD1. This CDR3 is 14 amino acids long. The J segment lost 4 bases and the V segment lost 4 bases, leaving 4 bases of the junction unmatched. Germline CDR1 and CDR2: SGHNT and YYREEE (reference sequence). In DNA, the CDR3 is TGTGCCAGCAGCCCGGACAGGGAATACAATGAGCAGTTCTTC. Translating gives CASSPDREYNEQFF.

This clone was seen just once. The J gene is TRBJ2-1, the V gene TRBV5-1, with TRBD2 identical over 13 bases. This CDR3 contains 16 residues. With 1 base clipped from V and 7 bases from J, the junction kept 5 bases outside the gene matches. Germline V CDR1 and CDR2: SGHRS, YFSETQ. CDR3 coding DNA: TGCGCCAGCAGCTTGACTAGCGGGGGGGCCTGGAATGAGCAGTTCTTC. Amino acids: CASSLTSGGAWNEQFF.

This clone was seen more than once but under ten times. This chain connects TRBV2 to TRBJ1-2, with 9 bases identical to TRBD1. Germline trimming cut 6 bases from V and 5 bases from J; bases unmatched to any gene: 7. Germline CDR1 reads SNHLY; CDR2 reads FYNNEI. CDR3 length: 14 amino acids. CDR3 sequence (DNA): TGTGCCAGCAGACTGGACAGGGGTTATTATGGCTACACCTTC. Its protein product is CASRLDRGYYGYTF. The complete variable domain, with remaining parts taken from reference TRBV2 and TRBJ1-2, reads EPEVTQTPSHQVTQMGQEVILRCVPISNHLYFYWYRQILGQKVEFLVSFYNNEISEKSEIFDDQFSVERPDGSNFTLKIRSTKLEDSAMYFCASRLDRGYYGYTFGSGTRLTVV.

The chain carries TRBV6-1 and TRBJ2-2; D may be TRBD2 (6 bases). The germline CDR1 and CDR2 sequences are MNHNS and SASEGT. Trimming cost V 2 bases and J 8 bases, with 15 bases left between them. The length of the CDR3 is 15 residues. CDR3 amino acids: CASSETWDFLGELFF. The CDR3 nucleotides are TGTGCCAGCAGTGAAACCTGGGACTTCCTTGGGGAGCTGTTTTTT.

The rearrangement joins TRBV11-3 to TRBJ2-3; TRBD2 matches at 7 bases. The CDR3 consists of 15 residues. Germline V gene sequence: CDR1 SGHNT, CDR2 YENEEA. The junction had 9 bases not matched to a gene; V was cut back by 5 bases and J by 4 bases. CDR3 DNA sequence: TGTGCCAGCAGCCCCGGAGGGACTACCCCAGATACGCAGTATTTT. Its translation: CASSPGGTTPDTQYF.

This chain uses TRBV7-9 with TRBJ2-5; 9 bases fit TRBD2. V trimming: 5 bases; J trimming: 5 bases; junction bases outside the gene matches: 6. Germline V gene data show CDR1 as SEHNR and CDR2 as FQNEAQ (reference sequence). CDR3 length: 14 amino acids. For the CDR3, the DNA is TGTGCCAGCAGCCGCGGGACTAGCTACGAGACCCAGTACTTC. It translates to CASSRGTSYETQYF.